The present T cell receptor beta chain was sequenced within a study of shared clonotypes between healthy human individuals. Assay: immunoSEQ multiplex PCR; the TCRdb copy retains only in-frame clones and omits some. The data show some 1.4 million clones, with approximately 96% seen just once and roughly 1.1% held by the top ten. Trimming removed 1 base from V and 9 bases from J; junction bases left unmatched: 3. The CDR3 contains 15 residues. Germline CDR1 is SGHTA and CDR2 is FQGNSA. Source material: naive CD4+ T cells sorted from blood. Documented subset: CD45RA+ positively selected. This TCR was sampled from a man aged 30-40 years in good health. The genes are TRBV7-2 and TRBJ2-1; TRBD2 aligns across 13 bases. The CDR3 coding sequence is TGTGCCAGCAGCTTAGGGACTAGCGGGAGCGGTGAGCAGTTCTTC. This translates into CASSLGTSGSGEQFF. The full variable domain, with the rest looked up from reference TRBV7-2 and TRBJ2-1, is GAGVSQSPSNKVTEKGKDVELRCDPISGHTALYWYRQSLGQGLEFLIYFQGNSAPDKSGLPSDRFSAERTGGSVSTLTIQRTQQEDSAVYLCASSLGTSGSGEQFFGPGTRLTVL.